This record concerns one TCR beta chain sequence. Its antigen is currently unknown. This table comes from immunoSEQ multiplex PCR, and its TCRdb copy is limited to in-frame clones, with some not included. The sample lists about 66,000 clones; under 85% were seen once. This entry comes from a study of radiotherapy plus CTLA-4 blockade in lung cancer. In the study overall: With approximately 33% of patients having disease control, objective responses were seen in 15% to 20%. Study-wide results and limits: Early blood T cell clone dynamics, with interferon-beta, were reported to best predict response.

Germline V lookup: CDR1 GTSNPN, CDR2 SVGIG (reference sequence). Trimming took off 0 bases at V and 1 base at J, with 5 bases between the two ends. The CDR3 runs 13 residues. The chain uses TRBV30 and TRBJ2-3; D call uncertain. This clonotype was sampled from a human donor with non-small cell lung cancer who had a partial response to radiotherapy plus ipilimumab. This specimen was peripheral blood, taken from a patient treated with radiotherapy plus ipilimumab. The CDR3 sequence is CAWSVPGTDTQYF. CDR3 bases: TGTGCCTGGAGTGTCCCCGGCACAGATACGCAGTATTTT.